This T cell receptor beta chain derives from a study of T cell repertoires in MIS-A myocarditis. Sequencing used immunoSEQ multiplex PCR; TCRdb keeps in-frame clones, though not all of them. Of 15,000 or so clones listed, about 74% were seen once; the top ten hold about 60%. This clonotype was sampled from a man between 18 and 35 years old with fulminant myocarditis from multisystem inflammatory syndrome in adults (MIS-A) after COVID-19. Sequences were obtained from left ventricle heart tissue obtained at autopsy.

The CDR3 region has the DNA TGTGCCAGCAGCTTGATGAGGGGTTCGAATGATGAGCAGTTCTTC. It translates to CASSLMRGSNDEQFF. V gene TRBV7-2 combines with J gene TRBJ2-1; D might be TRBD1 or TRBD2, each matching 5 bases. The V end lost 3 bases, the J end lost 8 bases, and 17 bases lay between the germline ends. The CDR3 is 15 residues long. Germline CDR1 reads SGHTA; CDR2 reads FQGNSA.